A selection of T cell receptor beta chains follows, all from one sample in a study of blood T cells in healthy people across ages. In TCRdb, the 5' RACE reads were re-called with MiXCR into one record per CDR3 protein. The table lists approximately 1.5 million distinct CDR3 sequences, about 35% of them singletons. Sequencing used blood. The receptors were gathered from a woman between 25 and 40 years old in good health. CDR3s include the opening cysteine and the closing phenylalanine or tryptophan. Each record gives: V gene, clone size, D gene, J gene, CDR3 DNA, CDR3 protein. The D gene is left open where the match is weak. Clone size is shown for a subset of rows, as once, few, many or a class of expanded clone.

TRBV7-2	NA	TRBD2	TRBJ2-3	TGTGCCAGCAGCTTGCAGGCTAGCGGGGGGCGTGATACGCAGTATTTT	CASSLQASGGRDTQYF
TRBV6-1	NA	NA	TRBJ2-7	TGTACAGGAAGGTCCCATCCCGAGCAGTACTTC	CTGRSHPEQYF
TRBV6-1	NA	NA	TRBJ2-7	TGTGCCAGCAGGATACAAGACGTCTCCTACGAGCAGTACTTC	CASRIQDVSYEQYF
TRBV7-9	NA	TRBD2	TRBJ2-1	TGTGCCAGCAGCCGGGCTAGCGGGGGGGTCTATGAGCAGTTCTTC	CASSRASGGVYEQFF
TRBV12-3/TRBV12-4	NA	NA	TRBJ2-1	TGTGCCAGCGGCTTCTCTCGGAGTGCGGGTGAGCAGTTCTTC	CASGFSRSAGEQFF
TRBV6-4	NA	NA	TRBJ2-2	TGTGCCAGCAGTGAGGAAGACAAGGTTAACACCGGGGAGCTGTTTTTT	CASSEEDKVNTGELFF
TRBV12-3/TRBV12-4	many	NA	TRBJ1-2	TGTGCCAGCACACTAGGGGGGCGGATCTATGGCTACACCTTC	CASTLGGRIYGYTF
TRBV6-1	NA	NA	TRBJ1-6	TGTGCCAGCAGTGAACCCGAGGTGGCGGATTCACCCCTCCACTTT	CASSEPEVADSPLHF
TRBV20-1	NA	NA	TRBJ1-1	TGCAGTGCTAGTGCTCGTTACATACAGGGTAACACTGAAGCTTTCTTT	CSASARYIQGNTEAFF
TRBV5-1	NA	TRBD1	TRBJ2-1	TGCGCCAGCAGCTCCGGACAGGGGGCCCCCTACAATGAGCAGTTCTTC	CASSSGQGAPYNEQFF
TRBV5-1	many	TRBD2	TRBJ2-7	TGCGCCAGCAGCTTGTCGGGGGGGAACTACGAGCAGTACTTC	CASSLSGGNYEQYF
TRBV12-3/TRBV12-4	few	TRBD1	TRBJ1-1	TGTGCCAGCAGTTTATTAGGGGGCGGATTTCCTGAAGCTTTCTTT	CASSLLGGGFPEAFF
TRBV24-1	NA	TRBD1	TRBJ2-3	TGTGCCACCAGTGGTTTGGGGACAGGTGGTGGCACAGATACGCAGTATTTT	CATSGLGTGGGTDTQYF
TRBV20-1	few	TRBD2	TRBJ2-1	TGCAGTGCCGAAACGACTAGCGAAGTCAATGAGCAGTTCTTC	CSAETTSEVNEQFF
TRBV12-3/TRBV12-4	NA	NA	TRBJ2-5	TGTGCCAGCAGTTTATGGCTTTCGGAGACCCAGTACTTC	CASSLWLSETQYF
TRBV6-1	few	NA	TRBJ1-6	TGTGCCAGCAGTGAAAGCAGAGGTCTGCCCTATTCACCCCTCCACTTT	CASSESRGLPYSPLHF
TRBV24-1	NA	NA	TRBJ2-1	TGTGCCACCAGTGATCCTATGGAGGGGAGGAATGAGCAGTCCTTC	CATSDPMEGRNEQSF
TRBV2	NA	TRBD1	TRBJ2-7	TGTGCCAGCAGAGACAGGGGGGTTTCCTACGAGCAGTACTTC	CASRDRGVSYEQYF
TRBV6-5	few	NA	TRBJ2-5	TGTGCCAGCAGTTACCCCGGGCAGACCCAGTACTTC	CASSYPGQTQYF
TRBV3-1	once	NA	TRBJ2-2	TGTGCCAGCACCGAGTTTGATGGCACCGGGGAGCTGTTTTTT	CASTEFDGTGELFF
TRBV27	NA	TRBD2	TRBJ2-2	TGTGCCAGCAGTGCCTGGACTAGCGGAACCGGGGAGCTGTTTTTT	CASSAWTSGTGELFF
TRBV9	few	NA	TRBJ2-3	TGTGCCAGCAGCCCTAGAGCGGCGCACACAGATACGCAGTATTTT	CASSPRAAHTDTQYF
TRBV6-5	NA	TRBD1	TRBJ1-2	TGTGCCAGCAGTTCGCCCGGGACAGCATACTATGGCCACACCTTC	CASSSPGTAYYGHTF
TRBV5-1	NA	NA	TRBJ1-1	TGCGCCAGCAGGGCGGACACTGAAGCTTTCTTT	CASRADTEAFF
TRBV2	NA	NA	TRBJ2-6	TGTGCCAGCAAAAGAGGGACCGGGGCCAACGTCCTGACTTTC	CASKRGTGANVLTF
TRBV20-1	NA	NA	TRBJ2-1	TGCAGTGCTAGGGCAACGGGTGAGCAGTTCTTC	CSARATGEQFF
TRBV10-2	NA	TRBD2	TRBJ2-5	TGCGCCAGCAGACGAGGAGGAGCGGGAGGGCCCGGGACCCAGTACTTC	CASRRGGAGGPGTQYF
TRBV7-8	NA	TRBD1	TRBJ1-1	TGTGCCAGCAGCCTGGGACAGCTACTCACTGAAGCTTTCTTT	CASSLGQLLTEAFF
TRBV20-1	NA	TRBD1	TRBJ2-1	TGCAGTGCTAGAGCAGGGGGCGTCAGATGCAATGAGCAGTTCTTC	CSARAGGVRCNEQFF
TRBV2	NA	NA	TRBJ2-1	TGTGCCAGCAGTGGTCGGGGAATGATGGATGAGCAGTTCTTC	CASSGRGMMDEQFF
TRBV3-1	few	TRBD2	TRBJ2-3	TGTGCCAGCAGCGAAACTAGCGGGGGCCCCACAGATACGCAGTATTTT	CASSETSGGPTDTQYF
TRBV6-1	NA	TRBD2	TRBJ2-3	TGTGCCGCCTCGAGGAGGAGCGGGGCCAAACTCACAGATACGCAGTATTTT	CAASRRSGAKLTDTQYF
TRBV7-9	NA	TRBD1	TRBJ2-3	TGTGCCAGCAGGGCCCCGGGACAGGGGGCGCAGACAGATACGCAGTATTTT	CASRAPGQGAQTDTQYF
TRBV14	few	NA	TRBJ1-1	TGTGCCAGCAGCCCACTGGATGCAGGGCTCACTGAAGCTTTCTTT	CASSPLDAGLTEAFF
TRBV10-3	few	NA	TRBJ1-5	TGTGCCATCAGTGAGTCTTCCGCGAGTCAGCCCCAGCATTTT	CAISESSASQPQHF
TRBV20-1	NA	NA	TRBJ1-2	TGCAGTGCTAGCTCCGGGGCCCGGGGCCAAGGCTACACCTTC	CSASSGARGQGYTF
TRBV28	few	TRBD2	TRBJ2-5	TGTGCCAGCAGGGTTAGCGGGTCTCTCGAGACCCAGTACTTC	CASRVSGSLETQYF
TRBV18	few	NA	TRBJ1-5	TGTGCCAGCTCACCAGGGTGGGATCAGCCCCAGCATTTT	CASSPGWDQPQHF
TRBV9	NA	TRBD1	TRBJ2-3	TGTGCCAGCAGCGTAGAGGGACAGTACACAGATACGCAGTATTTT	CASSVEGQYTDTQYF
TRBV9	NA	TRBD2	TRBJ2-3	TGTGCCAGCAGCCTGACTAGCGGGAGGGCCCAAGGAAGCACAGATACGCAGTATTTT	CASSLTSGRAQGSTDTQYF